The 28 T cell receptor beta chains below come from one sample, sequenced in a study of T cells in Graves' hyperthyroidism and ophthalmopathy. Amplified regions were TCR beta CDR3 sequences from RNA transcripts. With the HTBI primer set, the TCR CDR3 went through a first round of RT-PCR. TCRdb re-called the multiplex PCR reads through MiXCR, storing one row per CDR3 protein. The data show 300,000 to 400,000 distinct CDR3 sequences, with roughly 21% seen just once and roughly 52% held by the top ten. The sequencing sample was made of blood. These TCRs come from a woman aged 45-65 years with Graves' hyperthyroidism.

About this clonotype: This may be a read error, as it is one base from a much larger clone. The chain links TRBV3-1 to TRBJ1-1, with D hard to call. The ends were cut back, 2 bases at V and 1 base at J, with 8 bases in the middle. Per the germline V gene, CDR1 is LGHDT and CDR2 is YNNKEL (reference sequence). The CDR3 covers 14 residues. CDR3: CASSQRNSNTEAFF. In DNA, the CDR3 is TGTGCCAGCAGCCAACGAAACTCGAACACTGAAGCTTTCTTT.

The chain joins TRBV5-1 to TRBJ1-1, with 7 nucleotides matching TRBD1. The CDR3 runs 13 residues. Germline assignment: CDR1 SGHRS and CDR2 YFSETQ. The junction had 4 bases not matched to a gene; V was cut back by 4 bases and J by 4 bases. The CDR3 DNA follows: TGCGCCAGCAGCCGAGGGACAGTCACTGAAGCTTTCTTT. Its translation is CASSRGTVTEAFF.

The chain links TRBV7-9 to TRBJ2-7, with TRBD2 matching over 11 bases. J was trimmed by 4 bases and V by 4 bases; bases with no gene match: 9. There are 16 residues in the CDR3. From germline, CDR1 is SEHNR and CDR2 FQNEAQ (reference sequence). The CDR3 reads CASSSRWASGRYEQYF. CDR3 bases: TGTGCCAGCAGCTCAAGGTGGGCTAGCGGGAGGTACGAGCAGTACTTC.

This clonotype was observed many times. The chain joins TRBV20-1 to TRBJ2-7; D remains ambiguous. The CDR3 consists of 12 residues. V was shortened by 5 bases and J by 4 bases, with 12 bases between the two germline ends. Germline V CDR1 and CDR2: DFQATT, SNEGSKA (reference sequence). The CDR3 nucleotides read TGCAGTGCTTCGGACCAACTGTACGAGCAGTACTTC. As protein: CSASDQLYEQYF.

This clonotype was picked up many times. The V call is TRBV30, the J call TRBJ1-2; a possible D gene is TRBD1 (5 bases). V was clipped by 2 bases and J by 8 bases, with 24 bases between them. Germline CDR1 and CDR2: GTSNPN and SVGIG (reference sequence). The length of the CDR3 is 16 residues. In DNA, the CDR3 is TGTGCCTGGAGTCGGGGTACGGCAGGGAGCATCGGCGGCTACACCTTC. Translating gives CAWSRGTAGSIGGYTF.

In its sample, this clonotype was seen a few times. As DNA, the CDR3 is TGCGCCAGCAGCTTAGTGAACAGGGGGCAGAACGAGCAGTACTTC. This sequence encodes CASSLVNRGQNEQYF. The V call is TRBV5-1, the J call TRBJ2-7; 9 bases are a match to TRBD1. The CDR3 is 15 residues long. Germline CDR1 reads SGHRS; CDR2 reads YFSETQ. V trimming: 2 bases; J trimming: 5 bases; junction bases outside the gene matches: 8.

This clonotype showed up many times. The chain carries TRBV11-2 and TRBJ2-1, with 14 bases fitting TRBD2. This CDR3 spans 15 amino acids. Germline trimming cut 5 bases from V and 8 bases from J; bases unmatched to any gene: 5. Germline loops: CDR1 SGHAT, CDR2 FQNNGV. CDR3 sequence reads: CASSAGLAGGHEQFF. The CDR3 region has the DNA TGTGCCAGCAGCGCAGGACTAGCGGGGGGTCATGAGCAGTTCTTC.

This clonotype was seen a few times. This rearrangement joins TRBV29-1 to TRBJ2-1; 7 bases line up with TRBD2. Germline V gene sequence: CDR1 SQVTM, CDR2 ANQGSEA. The CDR3 runs to 14 residues. The V gene end was trimmed by 5 bases and the J gene end by 1 base; junction bases not matched to a gene: 5. This chain's CDR3 is CSVQSGVSYNEQFF. The CDR3 DNA reads TGCAGCGTTCAAAGCGGGGTTTCCTACAATGAGCAGTTCTTC.

At least ten counts were recorded for this clonotype. The CDR3 sequence: CASSPSSESPKQYF. CDR3 coding DNA: TGTGCCAGCAGCCCGAGTTCCGAATCTCCGAAGCAGTACTTC. The V and J genes are TRBV7-9 and TRBJ2-7, with D unclear. CDR1 and CDR2 (germline): SEHNR, FQNEAQ (reference sequence). V lost 5 bases and J lost 8, with 19 bases in between. The CDR3 length is 14 residues.

This clonotype was picked up many times. This chain joins TRBV20-1 and TRBJ2-2, with a possible D match to TRBD2 (7 bases). The germline V gene has CDR1 DFQATT and CDR2 SNEGSKA (reference sequence). V was shortened by 6 bases and J by 5 bases, with 19 bases between the two germline ends. The CDR3 contains 15 residues. The CDR3 here is CSALEGGMVTGELFF. CDR3 DNA sequence: TGCAGTGCCCTAGAGGGGGGGATGGTAACCGGGGAGCTGTTTTTT.

Turning to this clonotype: The junction shows a germline mismatch at one end, possibly a read error. The genes are TRBV5-1 and TRBJ1-5; D not resolved. CDR1 is SGHRS and CDR2 is YFSETQ in the germline V gene. The CDR3 consists of 8 residues. CDR3 amino acids: CADQPQHF. The CDR3 coding sequence is TGTGCAGATCAGCCCCAGCATTTT.

Regarding this clonotype: A clone one base away is much larger, so this may be a read error. The chain combines TRBV27 with TRBJ2-2; D unclear. The CDR3 contains 12 residues. V dropped 3 bases and J dropped 8 bases, with 7 bases sitting between them. Per germline, CDR1 MNHEY and CDR2 SMNVEV (reference sequence). The CDR3 loop reads CASSFASGELFF. Written as DNA, the CDR3 is TGTGCCAGCAGTTTTGCGTCTGGGGAGCTGTTTTTT.

In its sample, this clonotype was seen many times. This rearrangement joins TRBV20-1 to TRBJ2-3, with TRBD1 as a possible D gene (6 bases). This CDR3 has 13 amino acids. V was trimmed by 5 bases and J by 0 bases, leaving 9 bases between them. Germline V gene data show CDR1 as DFQATT and CDR2 as SNEGSKA (reference sequence). CDR3: CSADDRSTDTQYF. The CDR3 DNA follows: TGCAGTGCTGATGACAGGAGCACAGATACGCAGTATTTT.

This clonotype was detected ten times or more. The J gene is TRBJ2-3, the V gene TRBV7-3; TRBD2 matches at 12 bases. The germline V gene has CDR1 SGHTA and CDR2 FQGTGA. CDR3 length: 15 amino acids. Trimming cost V 5 bases and J 4 bases; bases outside gene matches: 4. The CDR3 loop reads CASSPSSGGADTQYF. The CDR3 DNA follows: TGTGCCAGCAGCCCGTCTAGCGGGGGGGCAGATACGCAGTATTTT.

The chain links TRBV2 to TRBJ2-6, with D perhaps matching TRBD1 or TRBD2 (5 bases each). Per germline, CDR1 SNHLY and CDR2 FYNNEI. The CDR3 has 19 residues. V was pared by 5 bases and J by 0 bases, with 20 bases between. Here the CDR3 reads CASSSRGGGTSSGANVLTF. For the CDR3, the DNA is TGTGCCAGCAGTTCAAGGGGCGGAGGAACCAGCTCTGGGGCCAACGTCCTGACTTTC.

The V call is TRBV28, the J call TRBJ2-7; 10 bases match TRBD2. Germline-derived CDR1 and CDR2 are MDHEN and SYDVKM. The trim removed 6 bases at V and 0 bases at J, leaving 11 bases unmatched. The CDR3 consists of 17 residues. The CDR3 is CASSVASGGASSYEQYF. The CDR3 bases are TGTGCCAGCAGCGTAGCTAGCGGGGGAGCTAGCTCCTACGAGCAGTACTTC.

This chain uses TRBV5-1 with TRBJ1-6, with D maybe TRBD1 (6 bases). Germline V CDR1 and CDR2: SGHRS, YFSETQ. V was cut by 2 bases and J by 7 bases, with 10 bases left in between. The CDR3 runs 14 residues. This CDR3 is CASSLGGRNSPLHF. The CDR3 coding sequence is TGCGCCAGCAGCTTAGGGGGGCGAAATTCACCCCTCCACTTT.

This clonotype was seen repeatedly, ten times or more. This chain connects TRBV11-2 to TRBJ2-1; 9 bases fit TRBD2. CDR1 SGHAT and CDR2 FQNNGV come from the germline V gene. V shed 6 bases, J shed 6 bases, and the junction held 9 bases outside the gene matches. The length of the CDR3 is 15 residues. This chain's CDR3 is CASRGWGGGANEQFF. CDR3 DNA: TGTGCCAGCAGAGGCTGGGGCGGGGGGGCCAATGAGCAGTTCTTC. The complete variable domain, with remaining parts taken from reference TRBV11-2 and TRBJ2-1, reads EAGVAQSPRYKIIEKRQSVAFWCNPISGHATLYWYQQILGQGPKLLIQFQNNGVVDDSQLPKDRFSAERLKGVDSTLKIQPAKLEDSAVYLCASRGWGGGANEQFFGPGTRLTVL.

The sample holds many counts of this clonotype. V and J are TRBV5-1 and TRBJ1-1; TRBD1 might be the D (6 bases). The CDR3 spans 14 residues. CDR1 is SGHRS, CDR2 YFSETQ, per germline. The V end was cut by 4 bases, the J end by 1 base, with 11 bases between. CDR3 in DNA: TGCGCCAGCAGCCTACGGGGGGCGAACACTGAAGCTTTCTTT. Translation: CASSLRGANTEAFF.

V is TRBV12-3 or TRBV12-4 and J is TRBJ1-5, with a tentative D call TRBD1 (6 bases). This CDR3 region has 12 residues. V was clipped by 8 bases and J by 9 bases, with 14 bases between them. The CDR3: CASGTGNGPQHF. Here the CDR3 DNA reads TGTGCCAGCGGAACAGGGAATGGGCCCCAGCATTTT.

This clonotype was counted at least ten times. The rearrangement joins TRBV10-3 to TRBJ2-2; TRBD2 is a possible D gene (6 bases). V was clipped by 9 bases and J by 3 bases, with 14 bases between them. The CDR3 extends over 14 amino acids. Germline CDR1 ENHRY, CDR2 SYGVKD. This chain's CDR3 is CAIFRDSDTGELFF. Here the CDR3 DNA reads TGTGCCATATTCCGGGACTCGGACACCGGGGAGCTGTTTTTT.

At least ten counts were recorded for this clonotype. V usage is TRBV28 and J usage is TRBJ2-5; TRBD1 aligns across 11 bases. V dropped 2 bases and J dropped 4; count of bases not matched to a gene: 6. This CDR3 region has 16 residues. Germline lookup yields CDR1 MDHEN and CDR2 SYDVKM. This chain's CDR3 is CASSLVGQGARETQYF. The CDR3 bases are TGTGCCAGCAGTTTAGTTGGACAGGGGGCACGAGAGACCCAGTACTTC.

This clonotype was found many times. V gene TRBV27 combines with J gene TRBJ2-1, with a possible D match to TRBD2 (6 bases). The germline V gene has CDR1 MNHEY and CDR2 SMNVEV (reference sequence). This CDR3 contains 16 residues. Trimming took off 6 bases at V and 0 bases at J, with 15 bases between the two ends. CDR3 region: CASRANGGLSYNEQFF. CDR3 coding DNA: TGTGCCAGCAGAGCTAACGGGGGACTCTCCTACAATGAGCAGTTCTTC.

V and J are TRBV2 and TRBJ1-2; tentatively, D is TRBD1 (6 bases). The V end was cut by 5 bases, the J end by 2 bases, with 12 bases between. From germline, CDR1 is SNHLY and CDR2 FYNNEI. The CDR3 has 14 residues. CDR3 DNA: TGTGCCAGCAGTCGGACAGCACCAAACTATGGCTACACCTTC. Protein sequence: CASSRTAPNYGYTF.

In this sample, this clonotype turned up many times. The rearrangement uses TRBV20-1 and TRBJ1-2; unclear D gene. The CDR3 runs to 12 residues. Trimming cost V 1 base and J 8 bases, with 11 bases left between them. In germline, CDR1 is DFQATT, CDR2 SNEGSKA (reference sequence). CDR3 loop: CSARVGQRGYTF. Written as DNA, the CDR3 is TGCAGTGCTAGAGTAGGTCAAAGAGGCTACACCTTC.

The chain recombines TRBV5-1 with TRBJ2-2, with 9 bases that match TRBD2. There are 17 residues in the CDR3. V was clipped by 0 bases and J by 1 base; unmatched bases: 4. The germline gives CDR1 SGHRS, CDR2 YFSETQ. This chain's CDR3 is CASSLGMTSGNTGELFF. CDR3 in DNA: TGCGCCAGCAGCTTGGGAATGACTAGCGGGAACACCGGGGAGCTGTTTTTT.

This clonotype was observed a few times. The CDR3 protein is CASSFGQGKDEQYF. The CDR3 DNA sequence: TGTGCCAGCAGCTTCGGACAGGGGAAAGACGAGCAGTACTTC. The chain combines TRBV5-6 with TRBJ2-7; 9 nucleotides agree with TRBD1. CDR1 is SGHDT and CDR2 is YYEEEE in the germline V gene. The CDR3 consists of 14 residues. The trim removed 2 bases at V and 5 bases at J, leaving 5 bases unmatched.

V is TRBV7-8 and J is TRBJ2-2; D unresolved. Germline CDR1 and CDR2: SGHVS and FQNEAQ. Trimming left V 1 base short and J 9 bases short, with 3 bases between. This CDR3 spans 11 amino acids. CDR3 bases: TGTGCCAGCAGCTTAGATAGGGAGCTGTTTTTT. It is translated as CASSLDRELFF. Based on the CDR3 plus reference TRBV7-8 and TRBJ2-2, the full variable domain is GAGVSQSPRYKVAKRGQDVALRCDPISGHVSLFWYQQALGQGPEFLTYFQNEAQLDKSGLPSDRFFAERPEGSVSTLKIQRTQQEDSAVYLCASSLDRELFFGEGSRLTVL.